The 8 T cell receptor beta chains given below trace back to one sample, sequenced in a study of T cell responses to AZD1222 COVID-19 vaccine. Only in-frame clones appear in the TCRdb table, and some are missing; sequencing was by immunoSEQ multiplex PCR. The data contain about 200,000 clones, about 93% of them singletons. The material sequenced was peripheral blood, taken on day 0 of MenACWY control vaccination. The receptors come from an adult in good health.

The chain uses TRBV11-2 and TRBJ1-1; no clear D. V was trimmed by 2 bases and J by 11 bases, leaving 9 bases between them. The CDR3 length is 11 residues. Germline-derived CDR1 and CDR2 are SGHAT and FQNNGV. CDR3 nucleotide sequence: TGTGCCAGCAGCTTAATTGGGCTTGCTTTCTTT. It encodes CASSLIGLAFF.

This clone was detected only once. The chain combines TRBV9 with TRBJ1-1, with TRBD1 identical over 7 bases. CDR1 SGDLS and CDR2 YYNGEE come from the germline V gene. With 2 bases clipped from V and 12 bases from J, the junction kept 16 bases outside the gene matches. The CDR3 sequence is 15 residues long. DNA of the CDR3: TGTGCCAGCAGCGTCGGGGGACAGAGGGGTACCGTCCCTTTCTTT. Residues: CASSVGGQRGTVPFF.

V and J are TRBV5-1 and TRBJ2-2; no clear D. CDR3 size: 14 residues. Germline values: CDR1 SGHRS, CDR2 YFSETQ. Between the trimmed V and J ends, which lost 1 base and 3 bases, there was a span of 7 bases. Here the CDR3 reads CASSLKPYTGELFF. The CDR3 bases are TGCGCCAGCAGCTTGAAGCCTTACACCGGGGAGCTGTTTTTT. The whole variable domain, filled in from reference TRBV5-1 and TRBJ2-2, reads KAGVTQTPRYLIKTRGQQVTLSCSPISGHRSVSWYQQTPGQGLQFLFEYFSETQRNKGNFPGRFSGRQFSNSRSEMNVSTLELGDSALYLCASSLKPYTGELFFGEGSRLTVL.

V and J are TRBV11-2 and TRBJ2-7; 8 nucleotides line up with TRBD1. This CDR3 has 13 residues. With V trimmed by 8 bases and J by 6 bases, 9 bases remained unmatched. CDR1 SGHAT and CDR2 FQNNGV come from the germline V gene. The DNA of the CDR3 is TGTGCCAGCGGCTCCGGGACAGGCTCCGAGCAGTACTTC. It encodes CASGSGTGSEQYF.

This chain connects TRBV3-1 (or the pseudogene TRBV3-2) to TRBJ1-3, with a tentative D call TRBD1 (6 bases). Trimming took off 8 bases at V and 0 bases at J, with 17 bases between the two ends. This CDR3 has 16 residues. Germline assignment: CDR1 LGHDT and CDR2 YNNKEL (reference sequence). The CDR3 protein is CASLDRLNPSGNTIYF. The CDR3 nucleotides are TGTGCCAGCCTGGACAGACTCAACCCCTCTGGAAACACCATATATTTT.

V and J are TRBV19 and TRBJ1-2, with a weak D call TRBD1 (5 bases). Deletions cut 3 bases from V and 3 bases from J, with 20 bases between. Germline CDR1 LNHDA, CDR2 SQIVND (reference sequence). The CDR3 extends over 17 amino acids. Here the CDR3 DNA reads TGTGCCAGTAGTATTACAGGAACAGCCGGTATCGACTATGGCTACACCTTC. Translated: CASSITGTAGIDYGYTF. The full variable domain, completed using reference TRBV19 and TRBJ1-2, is DGGITQSPKYLFRKEGQNVTLSCEQNLNHDAMYWYRQDPGQGLRLIYYSQIVNDFQKGDIAEGYSVSREKKESFPLTVTSAQKNPTAFYLCASSITGTAGIDYGYTFGSGTRLTVV.

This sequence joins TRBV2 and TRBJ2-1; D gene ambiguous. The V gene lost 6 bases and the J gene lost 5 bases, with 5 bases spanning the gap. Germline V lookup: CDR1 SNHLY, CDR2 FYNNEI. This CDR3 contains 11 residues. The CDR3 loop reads CASRLNNEQFF. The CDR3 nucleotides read TGTGCCAGCAGACTAAACAATGAGCAGTTCTTC.

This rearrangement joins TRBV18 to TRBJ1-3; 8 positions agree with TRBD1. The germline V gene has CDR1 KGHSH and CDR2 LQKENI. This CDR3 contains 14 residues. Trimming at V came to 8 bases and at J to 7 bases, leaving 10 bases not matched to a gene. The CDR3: CASRGQVFWNTIYF. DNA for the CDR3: TGTGCCAGCAGGGGACAGGTCTTCTGGAACACCATATATTTT.